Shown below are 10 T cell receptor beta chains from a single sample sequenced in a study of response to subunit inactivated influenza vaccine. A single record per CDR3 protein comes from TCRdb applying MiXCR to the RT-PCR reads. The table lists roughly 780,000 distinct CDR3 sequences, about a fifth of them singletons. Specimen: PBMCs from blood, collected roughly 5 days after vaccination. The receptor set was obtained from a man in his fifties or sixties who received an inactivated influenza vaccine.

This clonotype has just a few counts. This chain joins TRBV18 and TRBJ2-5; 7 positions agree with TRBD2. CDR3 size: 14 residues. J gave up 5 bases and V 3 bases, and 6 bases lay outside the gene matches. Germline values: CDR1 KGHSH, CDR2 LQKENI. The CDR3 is CASSPTSIPETQYF. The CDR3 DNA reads TGTGCCAGCTCACCGACTAGCATTCCGGAGACCCAGTACTTC.

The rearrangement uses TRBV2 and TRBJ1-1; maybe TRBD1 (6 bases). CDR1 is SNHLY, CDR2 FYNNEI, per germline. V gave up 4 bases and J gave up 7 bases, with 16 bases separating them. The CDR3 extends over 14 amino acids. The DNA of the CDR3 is TGTGCCAGCAGTGGTGGGGGGCGCATAATTGAAGCTTTCTTT. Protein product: CASSGGGRIIEAFF. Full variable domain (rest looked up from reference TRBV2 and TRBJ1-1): EPEVTQTPSHQVTQMGQEVILRCVPISNHLYFYWYRQILGQKVEFLVSFYNNEISEKSEIFDDQFSVERPDGSNFTLKIRSTKLEDSAMYFCASSGGGRIIEAFFGQGTRLTVV.

The CDR3 here is CASTGQGVVQYF. CDR3 coding DNA: TGTGCCAGCACCGGACAGGGGGTTGTGCAGTACTTC. V and J are TRBV7-9 and TRBJ2-7, with TRBD1 matching over 10 bases. CDR1 is SEHNR, CDR2 FQNEAQ, per germline (reference sequence). The CDR3 extends over 12 amino acids. V trimming: 7 bases; J trimming: 9 bases; junction bases outside the gene matches: 6.

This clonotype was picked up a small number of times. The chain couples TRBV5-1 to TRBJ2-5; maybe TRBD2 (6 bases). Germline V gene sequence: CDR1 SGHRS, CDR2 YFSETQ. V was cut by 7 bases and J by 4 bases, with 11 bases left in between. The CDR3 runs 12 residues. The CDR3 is CASGRGGETQYF. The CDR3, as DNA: TGCGCCAGCGGTAGGGGAGGAGAGACCCAGTACTTC.

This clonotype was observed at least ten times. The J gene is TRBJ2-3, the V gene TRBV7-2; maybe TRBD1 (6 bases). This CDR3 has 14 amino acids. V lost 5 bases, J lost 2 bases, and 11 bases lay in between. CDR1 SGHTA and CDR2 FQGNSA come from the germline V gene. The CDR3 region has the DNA TGTGCCAGCAGCCGGACAGCTTTCACAGATACGCAGTATTTT. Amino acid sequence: CASSRTAFTDTQYF.

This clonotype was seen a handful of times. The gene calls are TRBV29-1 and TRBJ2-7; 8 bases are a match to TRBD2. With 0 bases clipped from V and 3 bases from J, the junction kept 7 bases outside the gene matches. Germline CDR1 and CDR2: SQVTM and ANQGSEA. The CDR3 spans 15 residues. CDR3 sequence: CSVEDRRGGGYEQYF. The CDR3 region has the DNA TGCAGCGTTGAAGACCGCCGGGGGGGTGGCTACGAGCAGTACTTC.

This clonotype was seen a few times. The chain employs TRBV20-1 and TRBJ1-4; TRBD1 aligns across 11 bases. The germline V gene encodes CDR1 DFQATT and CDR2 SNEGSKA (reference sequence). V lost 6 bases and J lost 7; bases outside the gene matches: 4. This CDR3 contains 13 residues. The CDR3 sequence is CSAGQGAAEKLFF. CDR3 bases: TGCAGTGCCGGACAGGGGGCCGCTGAAAAACTGTTTTTT.

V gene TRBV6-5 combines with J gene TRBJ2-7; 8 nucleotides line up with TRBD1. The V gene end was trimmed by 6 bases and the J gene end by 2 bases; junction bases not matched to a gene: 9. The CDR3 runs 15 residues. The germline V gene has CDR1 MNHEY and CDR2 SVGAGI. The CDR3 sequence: CASSYRTGKPYEQYF. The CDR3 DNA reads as TGTGCCAGCAGCTACCGGACAGGGAAACCCTACGAGCAGTACTTC.

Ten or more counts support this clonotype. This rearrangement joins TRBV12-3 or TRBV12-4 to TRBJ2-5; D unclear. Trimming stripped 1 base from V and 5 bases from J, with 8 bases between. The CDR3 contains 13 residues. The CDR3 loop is CASSLGGSETQYF. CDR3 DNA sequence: TGTGCCAGCAGTTTAGGGGGATCGGAGACCCAGTACTTC.

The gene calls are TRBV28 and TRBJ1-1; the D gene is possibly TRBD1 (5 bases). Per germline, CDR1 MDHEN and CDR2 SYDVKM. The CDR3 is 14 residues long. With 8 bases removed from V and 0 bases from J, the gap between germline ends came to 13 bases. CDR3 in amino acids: CASGGWGVNTEAFF. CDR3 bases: TGTGCCAGCGGGGGGTGGGGGGTGAACACTGAAGCTTTCTTT.